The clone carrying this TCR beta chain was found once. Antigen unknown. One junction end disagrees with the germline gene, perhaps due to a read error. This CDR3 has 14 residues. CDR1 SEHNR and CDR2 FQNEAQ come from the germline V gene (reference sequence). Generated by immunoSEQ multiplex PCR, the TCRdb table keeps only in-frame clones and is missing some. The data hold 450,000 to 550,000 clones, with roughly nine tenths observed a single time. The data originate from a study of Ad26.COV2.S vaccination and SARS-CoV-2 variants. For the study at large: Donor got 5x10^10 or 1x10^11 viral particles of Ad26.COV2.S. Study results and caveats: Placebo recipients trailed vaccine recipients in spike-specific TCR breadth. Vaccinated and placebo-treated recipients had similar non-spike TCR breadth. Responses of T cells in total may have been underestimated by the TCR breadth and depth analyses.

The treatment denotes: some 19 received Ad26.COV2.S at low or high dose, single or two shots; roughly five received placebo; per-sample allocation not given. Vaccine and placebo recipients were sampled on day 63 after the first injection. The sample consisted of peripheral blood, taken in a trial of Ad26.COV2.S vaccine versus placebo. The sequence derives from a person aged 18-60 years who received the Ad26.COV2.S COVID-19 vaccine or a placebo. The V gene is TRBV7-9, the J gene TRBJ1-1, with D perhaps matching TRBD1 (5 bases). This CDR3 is CASSLGTLNIEAFF. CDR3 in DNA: TGTGCCAGCAGCTTAGGGACATTGAACATTGAAGCTTTCTTT.